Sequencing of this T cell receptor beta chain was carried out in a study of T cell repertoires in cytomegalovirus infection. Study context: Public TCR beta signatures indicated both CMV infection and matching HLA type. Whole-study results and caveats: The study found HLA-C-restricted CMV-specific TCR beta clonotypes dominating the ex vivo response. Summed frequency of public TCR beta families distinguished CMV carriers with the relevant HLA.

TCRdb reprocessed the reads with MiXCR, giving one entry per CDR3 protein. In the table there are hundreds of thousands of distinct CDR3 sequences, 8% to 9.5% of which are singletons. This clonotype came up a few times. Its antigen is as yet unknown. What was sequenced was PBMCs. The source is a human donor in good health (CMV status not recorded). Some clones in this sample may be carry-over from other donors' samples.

The CDR3 spells CASRDRVANYGYTF. The CDR3 region has the DNA TGTGCCAGCAGGGACAGGGTAGCTAACTATGGCTACACCTTC. The rearrangement links TRBV6-5 to TRBJ1-2, with 8 bases that match TRBD1. The J segment lost 0 bases and the V segment lost 6 bases, leaving 3 bases of the junction unmatched. The germline V gene has CDR1 MNHEY and CDR2 SVGAGI. This CDR3 has 14 residues.